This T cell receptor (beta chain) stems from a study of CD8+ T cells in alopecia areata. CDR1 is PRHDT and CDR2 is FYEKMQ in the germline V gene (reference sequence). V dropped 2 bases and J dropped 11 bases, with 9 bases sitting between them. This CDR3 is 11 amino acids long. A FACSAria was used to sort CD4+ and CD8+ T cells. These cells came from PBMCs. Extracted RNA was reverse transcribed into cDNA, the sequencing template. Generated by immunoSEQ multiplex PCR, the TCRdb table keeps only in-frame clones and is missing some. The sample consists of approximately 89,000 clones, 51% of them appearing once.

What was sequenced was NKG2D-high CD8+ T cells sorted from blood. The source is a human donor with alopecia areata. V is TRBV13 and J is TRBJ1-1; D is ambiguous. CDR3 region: CASSLLGGAFF. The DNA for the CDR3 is TGTGCCAGCAGCTTATTGGGAGGGGCTTTCTTT. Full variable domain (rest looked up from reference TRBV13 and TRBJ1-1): AAGVIQSPRHLIKEKRETATLKCYPIPRHDTVYWYQQGPGQDPQFLISFYEKMQSDKGSIPDRFSAQQFSDYHSELNMSSLELGDSALYFCASSLLGGAFFGQGTRLTVV.